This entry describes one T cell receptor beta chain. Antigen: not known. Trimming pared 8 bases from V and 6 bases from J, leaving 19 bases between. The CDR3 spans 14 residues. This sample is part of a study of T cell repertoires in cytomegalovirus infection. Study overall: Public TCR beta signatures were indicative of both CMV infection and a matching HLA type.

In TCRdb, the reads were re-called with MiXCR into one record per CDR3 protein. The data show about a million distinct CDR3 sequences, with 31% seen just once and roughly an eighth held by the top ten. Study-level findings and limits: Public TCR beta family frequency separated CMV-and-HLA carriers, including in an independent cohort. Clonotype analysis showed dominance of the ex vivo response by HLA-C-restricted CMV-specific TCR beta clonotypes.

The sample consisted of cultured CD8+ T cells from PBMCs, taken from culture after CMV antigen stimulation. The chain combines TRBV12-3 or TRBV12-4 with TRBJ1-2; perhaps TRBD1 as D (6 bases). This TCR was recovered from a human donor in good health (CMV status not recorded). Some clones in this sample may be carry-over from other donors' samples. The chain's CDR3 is CASGWAGDRDGYTF. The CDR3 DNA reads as TGTGCCAGCGGATGGGCAGGGGATAGGGATGGCTACACCTTC.